The 9 T cell receptor beta chains below were found in one sample sequenced in a study of CD8 T cells in ankylosing spondylitis (dated by TCRdb to about 2017). The investigation overall reported the following: A TCR beta motif made up of 7 to 9 highly homologous amino acid variants appeared to be characteristic of blood from ankylosing spondylitis patients.

The library was made by 5' RACE. Sequenced using an Illumina HiSeq 2500. TCRdb's own reprocessing of the public reads used fastp at Q25 and MiXCR and kept productive beta chains. A single entry per CDR3 protein holds the most common genes and DNA from its merged rows. Here the sample has roughly 370,000 distinct CDR3 sequences; 20% to 25% occur a single time. The top ten hold around 16% of the sample. Their antigens remain unidentified. The specimen was blood, either unsorted or a sorted T cell fraction (not recorded which). These receptors came from a male donor with ankylosing spondylitis.

This rearrangement joins TRBV6-5 to TRBJ2-3; 7 nucleotides agree with TRBD1. Trimming removed 2 bases from V and 0 bases from J; junction bases left unmatched: 5. The CDR3 spans 16 residues. Germline loops: CDR1 MNHEY, CDR2 SVGAGI. The CDR3 DNA reads as TGTGCCAGCAGTTACAGTCCCAGGGGGAGCACAGATACGCAGTATTTT. It yields the protein CASSYSPRGSTDTQYF.

This clonotype occurred a few times. V and J are TRBV9 and TRBJ2-7, with D perhaps matching TRBD1 (6 bases). The ends were cut back, 4 bases at V and 0 bases at J, with 11 bases in the middle. In germline, CDR1 is SGDLS, CDR2 YYNGEE. This CDR3 is 14 amino acids long. CDR3 residues: CASSYRQDSYEQYF. Here the CDR3 DNA reads TGTGCCAGCAGCTATCGACAGGACTCCTACGAGCAGTACTTC. Looking up the rest from reference TRBV9 and TRBJ2-7 gives the full variable domain: DSGVTQTPKHLITATGQRVTLRCSPRSGDLSVYWYQQSLDQGLQFLIQYYNGEERAKGNILERFSAQQFPDLHSELNLSSLELGDSALYFCASSYRQDSYEQYFGPGTRLTVT.

This clonotype has only a few counts. The chain carries TRBV27 and TRBJ1-1; possibly TRBD1 for D (5 bases). The V gene's germline CDR1 is MNHEY and CDR2 SMNVEV (reference sequence). Between the trimmed V and J ends, which lost 2 bases and 1 base, there was a span of 17 bases. The length of the CDR3 is 17 residues. The DNA of the CDR3 is TGTGCCAGCAGTTTAGGCGGATTCTGGGGCGAGAACACTGAAGCTTTCTTT. Protein: CASSLGGFWGENTEAFF.

The table lists this clonotype with a few counts. The chain recombines TRBV19 with TRBJ1-5; 8 nucleotides agree with TRBD1. Germline V gives CDR1 LNHDA, CDR2 SQIVND (reference sequence). Losses at the gene ends were 7 bases for V and 1 base for J; bases not matched to a gene: 3. The CDR3 has 14 residues. The CDR3 loop reads CASTRDRSNQPQHF. CDR3 sequence (DNA): TGTGCCAGTACCCGGGACAGGAGCAATCAGCCCCAGCATTTT.

The sample holds a few counts of this clonotype. This chain uses TRBV12-3 or TRBV12-4 with TRBJ2-3; D unresolved. This CDR3 is built from 14 residues. V lost 3 bases, J lost 2 bases, and 9 bases lay in between. The CDR3 coding sequence is TGTGCCAGCAGTTTGTTGTGGGTCACAGATACGCAGTATTTT. Protein product: CASSLLWVTDTQYF.

This chain links TRBV7-9 with TRBJ2-5; no definite D call. The V gene lost 5 bases and the J gene lost 0 bases, with 13 bases spanning the gap. Germline-derived CDR1 and CDR2 are SEHNR and FQNEAQ (reference sequence). The length of the CDR3 is 15 residues. Here the CDR3 reads CASSRGETYQETQYF. The CDR3 bases are TGTGCCAGCAGCCGCGGAGAAACGTACCAAGAGACCCAGTACTTC. The full variable domain, in which reference TRBV7-9 and TRBJ2-5 provide the parts outside the CDR3, is DTGVSQNPRHKITKRGQNVTFRCDPISEHNRLYWYRQTLGQGPEFLTYFQNEAQLEKSRLLSDRFSAERPKGSFSTLEIQRTEQGDSAMYLCASSRGETYQETQYFGPGTRLLVL.

A few counts support this clonotype. This chain uses TRBV7-9 with TRBJ1-6; no firm D call. The CDR3 extends over 15 amino acids. V was clipped by 4 bases and J by 7 bases, with 14 bases between them. Germline CDR1 is SEHNR and CDR2 is FQNEAQ (reference sequence). CDR3 sequence reads: CASSSTYSGNSPLHF. In DNA form, the CDR3 reads TGTGCCAGCAGCTCAACATACTCCGGAAATTCACCCCTCCACTTT.

This clonotype showed up many times. The V and J genes are TRBV7-2 and TRBJ1-1; D gene uncertain. Germline-derived CDR1 and CDR2 are SGHTA and FQGNSA. Between the trimmed V and J ends, which lost 3 bases and 5 bases, there was a span of 13 bases. This CDR3 comprises 14 residues. The CDR3 sequence is CASSFGGYETEAFF. The CDR3 nucleotides read TGTGCCAGCAGCTTCGGAGGGTATGAGACTGAAGCTTTCTTT.

This clonotype was counted many times. This chain links TRBV27 with TRBJ1-1; tentatively, D is TRBD1 (5 bases). The CDR3 runs 16 residues. The V and J ends lost 10 bases and 0 bases respectively, with 21 bases between them. Germline assignment: CDR1 MNHEY and CDR2 SMNVEV (reference sequence). CDR3: CATTLPTGTMNTEAFF. The CDR3 DNA reads as TGTGCCACCACACTACCTACCGGGACGATGAACACTGAAGCTTTCTTT.